Below, one T cell receptor beta chain is given with its context. Its target is not known. Treatment in this sample: oral pan-JAK inhibitor, 5-10 mg twice daily. CDR1 and CDR2 (germline): MGHRA, YSYEKL. CDR3 length equals 13 residues. V was pared by 4 bases and J by 7 bases, with 10 bases between. After isolation, RNA underwent reverse transcription to generate cDNA as the sequencing template. Using immunoSEQ multiplex PCR, the repertoire was profiled, and TCRdb retains in-frame clones only, with some absent. The sample holds around 210,000 clones; 64% are singletons and the top ten take about 4%. These data come from a study of CD8+ T cells in alopecia areata. Overall study findings and caveats: Tofacitinib did not eliminate many expanded lesional clones from scalp or blood.

The input for sequencing was CD4+ T cells sorted from blood, taken at week 4, from a patient treated with tofacitinib. The sequence derives from a human donor with alopecia areata. The chain employs TRBV4-1 and TRBJ1-4, with D unclear. CDR3 nucleotides: TGCGCCAGCAGCCGCTCATTAGGTGAAAAACTGTTTTTT. It specifies CASSRSLGEKLFF.